These T cell receptor beta chains were read from a single sample in a study of T cells in localized non-small cell lung cancer. TCRdb's copy holds only in-frame clones and misses some; the assay was immunoSEQ multiplex PCR. The data show more than 30,000 clones, 70% to 90% seen once. Material: peripheral blood mononuclear cells, obtained before any cancer treatment. The receptors were sampled from a woman aged 40 to 75 with stage III lung adenocarcinoma. The CDR3 runs from the conserved cysteine through the conserved F or W. Fields, in order: CDR3 length, V gene, CDR3 protein.

>15|TRBV6-1
CASSEEGGANSPLHF
>14|TRBV9
CASTGPLSGNTIYF
>13|TRBV11-3
CASSLETVGTQYF
>16|TRBV18
CASSPDLASGAGELFF
>15|TRBV19
CASTSDGGGGNTIYF
>13|TRBV6-6
CASSGPGLLPQHF
>16|TRBV10-2
CASSDGSGSTGNGYTF
>16|TRBV7-9
CASSLVGRGGRREQFF
>12|TRBV25-1
CASSVGGAEAFF
>17|TRBV4-2
CASSQDLGLAGGNEQFF
>15|TRBV14
CASSHLRDSSEEQYF
>17|TRBV7-6
CASSLRSSGYSGNTIYF
>14|TRBV5-8
CASSTEQGEDTQYF
>14|TRBV19
CASSIGTNGYEQYF
>13|TRBV7-9
CASNRDRGYEQYF
>16|TRBV7-2
CASSPSWDRTGQPQHF
>15|TRBV18
CASSPPTAGEETQYF
>16|TRBV28
CASIPRTSGEGNEQFF
>12|TRBV19
CASGPFYNEQFF
>15|TRBV7-8
CASSLVAGVTYEQYF
>12|TRBV14
CASGDNYYEQYF
>15|TRBV7-9
CASTSLRDHNEKLFF
>17|TRBV19
CASSMVLTRGFFEKLFF
>16|TRBV2
CASTSGTSGRSGELFF
>13|TRBV6-4
CASSQGGGNTIYF
>16|TRBV5-4
CASSLDRPTSGNTIYF
>15|TRBV9
CASSVGGGLGETQYF
>14|TRBV6-1
CASSKGRLNSPLHF
>15|TRBV19
CASSGPRRGDTEAFF
>13|TRBV30
CAWSVLRTGELFF